The present T cell receptor beta chain was sequenced within a study of CD8 T cells in ankylosing spondylitis. Study-wide results and caveats: Prior work had noted some motif variants in reactive arthritis blood and synovial fluid.

By quantitative 5'-RACE with molecular barcodes, the TCR beta libraries were made. TCRdb processed the 5' RACE reads anew with MiXCR; each CDR3 protein has one entry. The sample consists of about 240,000 distinct CDR3 sequences, 8% to 9% of them appearing once. Trimming left V 2 bases short and J 1 base short, with 9 bases between. The CDR3 is 15 residues long. Germline assignment: CDR1 ENHRY and CDR2 SYGVKD. This clonotype was seen many times. Antigen specificity is unknown. This TCR was sampled from a female donor with ankylosing spondylitis or in good health (not recorded which). The rearrangement uses TRBV10-3 and TRBJ2-1; D is unclear. Sequencing used blood, either unsorted or a sorted T cell fraction (not recorded which). As DNA, the CDR3 is TGTGCCATCAGTGAGACGGGCCTATCCTACAATGAGCAGTTCTTC. Its translation: CAISETGLSYNEQFF.